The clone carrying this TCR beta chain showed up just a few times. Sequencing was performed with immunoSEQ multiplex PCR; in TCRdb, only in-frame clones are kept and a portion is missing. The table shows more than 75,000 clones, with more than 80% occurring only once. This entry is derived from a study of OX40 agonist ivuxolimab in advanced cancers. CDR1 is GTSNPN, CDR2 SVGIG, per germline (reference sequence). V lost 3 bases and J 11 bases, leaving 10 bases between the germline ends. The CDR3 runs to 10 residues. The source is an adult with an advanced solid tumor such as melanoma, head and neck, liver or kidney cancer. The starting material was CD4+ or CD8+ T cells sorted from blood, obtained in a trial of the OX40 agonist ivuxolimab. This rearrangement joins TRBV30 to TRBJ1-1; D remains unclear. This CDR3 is CAWSDNSAFF. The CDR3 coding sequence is TGTGCCTGGAGCGACAACAGTGCTTTCTTT. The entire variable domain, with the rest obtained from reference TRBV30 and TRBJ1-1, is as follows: SQTIHQWPATLVQPVGSPLSLECTVEGTSNPNLYWYRQAAGRGLQLLFYSVGIGQISSEVPQNLSASRPQDRQFILSSKKLLLSDSGFYLCAWSDNSAFFGQGTRLTVV.